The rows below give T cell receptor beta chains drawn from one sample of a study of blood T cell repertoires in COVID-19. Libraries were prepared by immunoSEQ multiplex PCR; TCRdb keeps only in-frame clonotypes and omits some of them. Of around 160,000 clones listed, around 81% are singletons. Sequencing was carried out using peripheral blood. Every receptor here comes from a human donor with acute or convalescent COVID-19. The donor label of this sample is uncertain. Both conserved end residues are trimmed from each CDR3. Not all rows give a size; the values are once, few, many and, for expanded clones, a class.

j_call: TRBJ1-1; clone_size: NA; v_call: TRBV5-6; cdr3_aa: ASSLATEAF
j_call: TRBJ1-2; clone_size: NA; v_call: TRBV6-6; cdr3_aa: ASSRPPETGRFYGYT
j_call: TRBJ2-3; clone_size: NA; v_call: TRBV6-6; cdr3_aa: ASSLVGPPHQGTQY
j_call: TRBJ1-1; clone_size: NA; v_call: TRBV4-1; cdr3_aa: ASSGDGQGAFEAF
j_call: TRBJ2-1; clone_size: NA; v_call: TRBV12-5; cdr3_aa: ASGLGENEQF
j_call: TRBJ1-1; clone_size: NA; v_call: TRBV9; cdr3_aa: ASSVGGGGTEAF
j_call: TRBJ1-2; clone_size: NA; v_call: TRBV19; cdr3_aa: ASTDRGIIYGYT
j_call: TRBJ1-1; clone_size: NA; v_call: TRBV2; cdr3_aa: ASNGQLYTEAF
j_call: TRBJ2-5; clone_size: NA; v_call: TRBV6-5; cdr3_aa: ASMGPLGGTQY
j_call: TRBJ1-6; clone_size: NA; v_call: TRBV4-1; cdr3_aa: ASSQQLGDRNSPLH
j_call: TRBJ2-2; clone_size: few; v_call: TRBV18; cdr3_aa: ASSPRGLAGELF
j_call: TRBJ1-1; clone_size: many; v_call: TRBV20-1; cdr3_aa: SALQGIEAF
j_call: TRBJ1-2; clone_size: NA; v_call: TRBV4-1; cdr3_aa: ASSQWLGTAGGNYGYT
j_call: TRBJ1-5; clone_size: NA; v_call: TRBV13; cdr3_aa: ASSLGLTSQPQH
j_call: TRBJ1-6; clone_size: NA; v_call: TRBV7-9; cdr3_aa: ASRGQYNSPLH
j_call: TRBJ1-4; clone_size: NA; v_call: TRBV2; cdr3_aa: ASRRGSEKLF
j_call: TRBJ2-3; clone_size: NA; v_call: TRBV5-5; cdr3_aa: ASTDGWQGTDTQY
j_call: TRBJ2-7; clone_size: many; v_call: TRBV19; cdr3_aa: ASSDWVSYEQY
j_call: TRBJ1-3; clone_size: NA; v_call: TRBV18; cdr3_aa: ASSPASWTGNGNTIY
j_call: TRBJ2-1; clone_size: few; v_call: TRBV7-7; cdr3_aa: ASSLVQNNEQF
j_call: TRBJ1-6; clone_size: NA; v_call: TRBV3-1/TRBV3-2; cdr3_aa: ASSPTGGNSPLH
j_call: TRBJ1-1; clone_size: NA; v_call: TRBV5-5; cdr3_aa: ASSFNMNTEAF
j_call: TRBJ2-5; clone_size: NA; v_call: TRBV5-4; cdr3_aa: ASSPETQY
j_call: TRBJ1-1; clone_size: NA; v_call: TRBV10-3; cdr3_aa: AISMGPNTEAF
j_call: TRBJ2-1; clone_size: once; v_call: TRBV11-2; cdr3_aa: ASSLRDSSYNEQF
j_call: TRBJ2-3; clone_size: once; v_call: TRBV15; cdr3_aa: ATSGQDKDTQY
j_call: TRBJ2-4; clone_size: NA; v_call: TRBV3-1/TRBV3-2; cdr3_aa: ASSQDFAGGAKNIQY
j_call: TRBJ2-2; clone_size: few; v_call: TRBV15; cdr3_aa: ATSSPRTGGNTGELF
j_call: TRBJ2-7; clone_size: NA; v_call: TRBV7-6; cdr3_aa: ASSLEGGTDSYEQY
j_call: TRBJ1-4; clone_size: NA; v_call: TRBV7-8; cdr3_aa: ASSFPRQGANEKLF
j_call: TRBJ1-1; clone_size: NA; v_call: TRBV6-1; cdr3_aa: ASSEIGGDTEAF
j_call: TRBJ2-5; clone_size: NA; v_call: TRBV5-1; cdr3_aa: ASSLGRIVETQY
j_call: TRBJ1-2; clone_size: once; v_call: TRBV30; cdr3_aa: AWSLVFTPYGYT
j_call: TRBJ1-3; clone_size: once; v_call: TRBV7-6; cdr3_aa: ASSSPTGPSPGNTIY
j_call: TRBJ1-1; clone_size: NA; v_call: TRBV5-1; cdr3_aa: ASSFRGEVNTEAF
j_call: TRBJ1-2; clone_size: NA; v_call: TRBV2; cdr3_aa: ASQGSGDRGYT
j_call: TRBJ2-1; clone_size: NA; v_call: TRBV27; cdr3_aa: ASSLGASSYNEQF